Below, 17 T cell receptor beta chains from the same sample are listed, as sequenced in a study of shared clonotypes between healthy human individuals. TCRdb's copy holds only in-frame clones and misses some; the assay was immunoSEQ multiplex PCR. Of around 2.5 million clones detected, roughly 93% appear once; the ten largest clones hold more than 0.35%. Sample: naive CD4+ T cells from PBMCs. This sample's subset: CD45RA+ positively selected. Every receptor here comes from a man aged 18 to 35 in good health. Some clones in this sample may be carry-over from other donors' samples.

The genes are TRBV27 and TRBJ1-1; D uncertain. The germline CDR1 and CDR2 sequences are MNHEY and SMNVEV (reference sequence). V lost 5 bases and J lost 0, with 13 bases in between. The CDR3 is made up of 15 amino acids. This CDR3 reads CASSPSTTLNTEAFF. In nucleotides, the CDR3 is TGTGCCAGCAGTCCGTCAACGACATTGAACACTGAAGCTTTCTTT.

Concerning this clone itself: Other nucleotide sequences from this sample produce the same CDR3. The chain is built from TRBV9 and TRBJ2-5, with D possibly being TRBD2 (6 bases). V lost 0 bases, J lost 4 bases, and 10 bases lay in between. Germline V gene data show CDR1 as SGDLS and CDR2 as YYNGEE. CDR3 length equals 14 residues. CDR3 in amino acids: CASSVARGRETQYF. Here the CDR3 DNA reads TGTGCCAGCAGCGTAGCTCGGGGGAGAGAGACCCAGTACTTC.

The chain has TRBV7-2 and TRBJ2-5; the D gene is possibly TRBD1 (6 bases). V was trimmed by 8 bases and J by 2 bases, leaving 12 bases between them. Germline loops: CDR1 SGHTA, CDR2 FQGNSA. There are 13 residues in the CDR3. The DNA of the CDR3 is TGTGCCAGCGGACGACAGGTTCAAGAGACCCAGTACTTC. It encodes CASGRQVQETQYF.

The genes are TRBV6-5 and TRBJ2-2; no definite D call. The CDR3 contains 13 residues. Germline loops: CDR1 MNHEY, CDR2 SVGAGI. V was clipped by 6 bases and J by 5 bases, with 10 bases between them. In DNA form, the CDR3 reads TGTGCCAGCAGAAACGCAGGAACCGGGGAGCTGTTTTTT. This codes for CASRNAGTGELFF.

This clone is a singleton in its sample. V is TRBV5-1 and J is TRBJ2-1; 9 positions agree with TRBD1. The CDR3 runs 17 residues. J was trimmed by 8 bases and V by 2 bases; bases with no gene match: 14. Germline CDR1 SGHRS, CDR2 YFSETQ. CDR3 loop: CASSFLPGQGGRYEQFF. DNA for the CDR3: TGCGCCAGCAGCTTCCTACCGGGACAGGGAGGGAGATATGAGCAGTTCTTC.

The V gene is TRBV6-6, the J gene TRBJ2-7, with 8 nucleotides matching TRBD1. Germline CDR1 reads MNHNY; CDR2 reads SVGAGI (reference sequence). V shed 6 bases and J 3 bases; nucleotides not matched to a gene: 7. The CDR3 runs to 14 residues. The CDR3 is CASSQGQGSYEQYF. CDR3 bases: TGTGCCAGCAGCCAAGGACAGGGTAGCTACGAGCAGTACTTC.

The chain recombines TRBV6-5 with TRBJ1-1; D gene ambiguous. Germline CDR1 is MNHEY and CDR2 is SVGAGI. The V and J ends lost 6 bases and 6 bases respectively, with 17 bases between them. The CDR3 extends over 14 amino acids. The CDR3 region has the DNA TGTGCCAGCAGCCCCCTCTTGGGGTTCGCTGAAGCTTTCTTT. Protein: CASSPLLGFAEAFF.

The chain uses TRBV5-1 and TRBJ2-7; D remains unclear. The CDR3 is made up of 12 amino acids. Trimming removed 4 bases from V and 2 bases from J, with 7 bases in between. Germline CDR1 reads SGHRS; CDR2 reads YFSETQ. This CDR3 reads CASSDQTYEQYF. CDR3 bases: TGCGCCAGCAGCGACCAGACCTACGAGCAGTACTTC.

The rearrangement links TRBV29-1 to TRBJ2-7, with TRBD1 matching over 7 bases. The CDR3 covers 15 residues. The J segment lost 3 bases and the V segment lost 4 bases, leaving 12 bases of the junction unmatched. Germline-derived CDR1 and CDR2 are SQVTM and ANQGSEA. DNA of the CDR3: TGCAGCGTTGGGCGGTTCGGACAGGACCACTACGAGCAGTACTTC. The encoded protein is CSVGRFGQDHYEQYF.

The rearrangement links TRBV28 to TRBJ1-1; D gene uncertain. The CDR3 totals 15 residues. V dropped 6 bases and J dropped 1 base, with 15 bases sitting between them. The germline gives CDR1 MDHEN, CDR2 SYDVKM. CDR3 sequence: CASRPPGSRNTEAFF. CDR3 sequence (DNA): TGTGCCAGCAGACCCCCCGGGAGCCGGAACACTGAAGCTTTCTTT.

The count of this clone is one. V is TRBV7-6 and J is TRBJ1-5, with D possibly being TRBD1 (5 bases). The germline CDR1 and CDR2 sequences are SGHVS and FNYEAQ. V was shortened by 0 bases and J by 3 bases, with 15 bases between the two germline ends. The CDR3 spans 17 residues. Here the CDR3 DNA reads TGTGCCAGCAGCTTAGCTCCCCCCTCGGGGACCAATCAGCCCCAGCATTTT. Translation gives CASSLAPPSGTNQPQHF.

This clone was recorded only once. The V and J genes are TRBV28 and TRBJ2-1; D may correspond to TRBD1 or TRBD2 (6 bases each). Germline V CDR1 and CDR2: MDHEN, SYDVKM. This CDR3 spans 16 amino acids. The V and J ends lost 6 bases and 5 bases respectively, with 20 bases between them. The CDR3 nucleotides are TGTGCCAGCAGCCTCGCTGGGGGCGGGACACACAATGAGCAGTTCTTC. As protein: CASSLAGGGTHNEQFF.

The chain carries TRBV28 and TRBJ1-2; D is ambiguous. CDR1 MDHEN and CDR2 SYDVKM come from the germline V gene. This CDR3 contains 15 residues. The V end lost 7 bases, the J end lost 4 bases, and 19 bases lay between the germline ends. CDR3 sequence reads: CASNAPRSVAYGYTF. For the CDR3, the DNA is TGTGCCAGCAACGCGCCGAGGTCCGTGGCCTATGGCTACACCTTC.

The V call is TRBV28, the J call TRBJ2-2; D perhaps matches TRBD2 (7 bases). From germline, CDR1 is MDHEN and CDR2 SYDVKM. CDR3 size: 17 residues. The V gene lost 6 bases and the J gene lost 2 bases, with 19 bases spanning the gap. CDR3 coding DNA: TGTGCCAGCAGGGGGGGGCCACCGGGATATAACACCGGGGAGCTGTTTTTT. This sequence encodes CASRGGPPGYNTGELFF.

The genes are TRBV2 and TRBJ1-2, with 8 positions matching TRBD1. This CDR3 is 12 amino acids long. V was pared by 2 bases and J by 8 bases, with 1 base of the junction left unmatched. The germline CDR1 and CDR2 sequences are SNHLY and FYNNEI. The CDR3, as DNA: TGTGCCAGCAGTGAAACAGGGGGAGGCTACACCTTC. Translation gives CASSETGGGYTF.

The chain has TRBV4-3 and TRBJ2-5; D is unresolved. The J call may be incorrect, as the DNA end agrees better with TRBJ2-7. The V gene's germline CDR1 is LGHNA and CDR2 YSLEER. This CDR3 contains 15 residues. CDR3: CASSQEKATFYEQYF. As DNA, the CDR3 is TGCGCCAGCAGCCAAGAGAAGGCGACTTTCTACGAGCAGTACTTC.

This clone was observed a few times. The J gene is TRBJ1-2, the V gene TRBV25-1; D uncertain. From germline, CDR1 is MGHDK and CDR2 SYGVNS. V lost 8 bases, J lost 4 bases, and 11 bases lay in between. This CDR3 comprises 12 residues. In nucleotides, the CDR3 is TGTGCCAGCTCCACGCCCGGCTATGGCTACACCTTC. Residues: CASSTPGYGYTF.